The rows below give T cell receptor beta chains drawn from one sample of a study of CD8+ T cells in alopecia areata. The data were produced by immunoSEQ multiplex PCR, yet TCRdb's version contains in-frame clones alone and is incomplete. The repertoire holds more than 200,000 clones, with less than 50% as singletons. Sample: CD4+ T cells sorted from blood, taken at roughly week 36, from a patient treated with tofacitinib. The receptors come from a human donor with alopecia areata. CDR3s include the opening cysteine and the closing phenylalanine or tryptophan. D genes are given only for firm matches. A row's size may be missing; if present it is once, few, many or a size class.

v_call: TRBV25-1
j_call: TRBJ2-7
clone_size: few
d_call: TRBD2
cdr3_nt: TGTGCCAGCAGCCGGGGGGTTGGCGAGCAGTACTTC
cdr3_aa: CASSRGVGEQYF

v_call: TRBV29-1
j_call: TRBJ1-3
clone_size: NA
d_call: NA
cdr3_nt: TGCAGCGTTTGGTGGGGCTCTGGAAACACCATATATTTT
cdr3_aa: CSVWWGSGNTIYF

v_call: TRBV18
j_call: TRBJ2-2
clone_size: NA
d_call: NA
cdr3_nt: TGTGCCAGCTCAGTGCAAACTAGCTGGAACACCGGGGAGCTGTTTTTT
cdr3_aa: CASSVQTSWNTGELFF

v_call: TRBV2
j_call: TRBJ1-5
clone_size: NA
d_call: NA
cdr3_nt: TGTGCCAGCAGCCCAAGAGTGGGACGGGATCAGCCCCAGCATTTT
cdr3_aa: CASSPRVGRDQPQHF

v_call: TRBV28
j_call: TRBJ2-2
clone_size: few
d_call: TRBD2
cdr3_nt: TGTGCCAGCAGTTTGCCTAGCGGAAACACCGGGGAGCTGTTTTTT
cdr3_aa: CASSLPSGNTGELFF

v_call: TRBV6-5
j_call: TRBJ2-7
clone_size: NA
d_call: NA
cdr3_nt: TGTGCCAGCAGGGAAGACAGCGAGCAGTACTTC
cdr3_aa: CASREDSEQYF

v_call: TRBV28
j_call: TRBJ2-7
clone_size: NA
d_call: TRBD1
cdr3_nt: TGTGCCAGCGGACAGGCCACCTACGAGCAGTACTTC
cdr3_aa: CASGQATYEQYF

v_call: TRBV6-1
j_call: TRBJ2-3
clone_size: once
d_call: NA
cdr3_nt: TGTGCCAGCAGTTCGCTCAAAGGCACGCAGTATTTT
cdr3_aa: CASSSLKGTQYF

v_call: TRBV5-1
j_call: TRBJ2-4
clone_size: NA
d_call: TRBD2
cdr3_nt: TGCGCCAGCAGCTTGGGACTAGCGGGAGGAATGGACATTCAGTACTTC
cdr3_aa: CASSLGLAGGMDIQYF

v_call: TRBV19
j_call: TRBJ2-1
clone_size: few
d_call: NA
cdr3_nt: TGTGCCAGTAGTATAAATCCCTACAATGAGCAGTTCTTC
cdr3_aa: CASSINPYNEQFF

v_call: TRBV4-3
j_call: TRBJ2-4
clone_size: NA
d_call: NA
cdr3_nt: TGCGCCAGCAGCCAAGATTGGAGGTCGGAAAACATTCAGTACTTC
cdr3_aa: CASSQDWRSENIQYF

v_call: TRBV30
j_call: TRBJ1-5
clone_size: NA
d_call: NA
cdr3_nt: TGTGCCTGGAGTGTTCAGGGGATGGGCAATCAGCCCCAGCATTTT
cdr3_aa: CAWSVQGMGNQPQHF

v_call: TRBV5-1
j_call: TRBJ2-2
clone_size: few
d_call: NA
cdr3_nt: TGCGCCAGCAGCTTGTTATATGACCCCCCCGAGCTGTTTTTT
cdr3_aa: CASSLLYDPPELFF

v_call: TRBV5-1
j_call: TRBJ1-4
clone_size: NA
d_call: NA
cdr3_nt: TGCGCCAGCAGCTTGGGGTCAGCAACTAATGAAAAACTGTTTTTT
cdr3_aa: CASSLGSATNEKLFF

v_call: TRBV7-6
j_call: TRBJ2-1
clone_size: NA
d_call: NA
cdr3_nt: TGTGCCAGCAGCTTACCGACAGACAGTCACAATGAGCAGTTCTTC
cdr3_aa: CASSLPTDSHNEQFF

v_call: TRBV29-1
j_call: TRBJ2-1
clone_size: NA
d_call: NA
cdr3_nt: TGCAGCGTTGTAGTAGGGATCTCCTACAATGAGCAGTTCTTC
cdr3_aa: CSVVVGISYNEQFF

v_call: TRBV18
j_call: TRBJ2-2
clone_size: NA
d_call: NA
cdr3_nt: TGTGCCAGCCCTTCGGACCAAACGCGGAGCACCGGGGAGCTGTTTTTT
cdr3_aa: CASPSDQTRSTGELFF

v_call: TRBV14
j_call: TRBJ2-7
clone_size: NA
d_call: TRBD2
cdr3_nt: TGTGCCAGCAGCCGGGTTGCGGGAGTCGAGTACGAGCAGTACTTC
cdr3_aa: CASSRVAGVEYEQYF